This is a list of T cell receptor beta chains from one sample in a study of T cells after yellow fever vaccination. MiXCR was run by TCRdb on the 5' RACE reads, yielding one entry per CDR3 protein. The profile shows some 560,000 distinct CDR3 sequences, roughly a sixth of them singletons. Specimen: PBMCs, collected about 5 days after the first yellow fever vaccination. Receptors were obtained from a man between 18 and 35 years old who received the YFV17D yellow fever vaccine. Both conserved end residues are part of each CDR3. Each record gives: clone size, D gene, V gene, J gene, CDR3 DNA, CDR3 protein. The D gene is left open where the match is weak. Some rows have no size entry. The others give once, few or many, or a class for an expanded clone.

few	TRBD1	TRBV5-1	TRBJ2-5	TGCGCCAGCAGCTTCAAGGGGGCCGGGGAGACCCAGTACTTC	CASSFKGAGETQYF
.	TRBD2	TRBV4-2	TRBJ2-3	TGTGCCAGCAGCGACACAGCGGGACTGGTCACAGATACGCAGTATTTT	CASSDTAGLVTDTQYF
.	.	TRBV5-5	TRBJ1-2	TGTGCCAGCAGCTTGGAAGGGGTTAACTATGGCTACACCTTC	CASSLEGVNYGYTF
many	TRBD1	TRBV6-5	TRBJ2-5	TGTGCCAGCAGCTATCCGGGACAGGGGCAAGAGACCCAGTACTTC	CASSYPGQGQETQYF
.	.	TRBV10-3	TRBJ2-2	TGTGCCATCAGTGCAGGGAGTATGGACACCGGGGAGCTGTTTTTT	CAISAGSMDTGELFF
few	TRBD1	TRBV7-2	TRBJ1-3	TGTGCCAGCAGCTTAGCGACAGGGGAGGCTGGAAACACCATATATTTT	CASSLATGEAGNTIYF
few	TRBD1	TRBV4-2	TRBJ1-2	TGTGCCAGCAGCGAGGGACAGGGATTCGGCGGCTACACCTTC	CASSEGQGFGGYTF
.	.	TRBV7-2	TRBJ1-2	TGTGCCATAAAAACCGGGGGTTATGGCTACACCTTC	CAIKTGGYGYTF
few	.	TRBV5-1	TRBJ1-2	TGCGCCAGCAGCTCCTTCGGCTATGGCTACACCTTC	CASSSFGYGYTF
.	.	TRBV30	TRBJ2-3	TGTGCCTGGAGTGCGGGGGTTAGCACAGATACGCAGTATTTT	CAWSAGVSTDTQYF
few	.	TRBV2	TRBJ2-5	TGTGCCAGCAGTGAAGCGCGGGACGTCGGGGAGACCCAGTACTTC	CASSEARDVGETQYF
.	.	TRBV5-1	TRBJ1-1	TGCGCCAGCAGGGACCAACCATTGAACACTGAAGCTTTCTTT	CASRDQPLNTEAFF
few	.	TRBV12-3/TRBV12-4	TRBJ1-1	TGTGCCAGCAGGGCGTGGGCAGAGCTGGGGAAAGCTTTCTTT	CASRAWAELGKAFF
once	.	TRBV5-1	TRBJ2-2	TGCGCCAGCAGCTTGGACACCCTGAACACCGGGGAGCTGTTTTTT	CASSLDTLNTGELFF